Listed below are T cell receptor beta chains from one sample, sequenced in a study of shared clonotypes between healthy human individuals. The method was immunoSEQ multiplex PCR; TCRdb's version includes in-frame clones alone and lacks a portion of them. The sample carries under 750,000 clones, roughly two thirds recorded once. The sequencing sample was made of memory CD4+ T cells sorted from blood. Source of these receptors: a woman aged 25 to 39 in good health. The CDR3 runs from the conserved cysteine through the conserved F or W. The order of the fields is clone size, D gene, V gene, J gene, CDR3 protein, CDR3 DNA. D genes are given only for firm matches. The listing skips clone size in some rows; elsewhere it reads once, few, many or a size class.

>NA|NA|TRBV5-5|TRBJ2-7
CASSYMDRLAYEQYF
TGTGCCAGCAGTTATATGGACCGCCTCGCCTACGAGCAGTACTTC
>NA|NA|TRBV29-1|TRBJ1-4
CSVAASKVEKLFF
TGCAGCGTGGCAGCCTCCAAGGTAGAAAAACTGTTTTTT
>NA|NA|TRBV5-5|TRBJ1-1
CASSQRQLNTEAFF
TGTGCCAGCAGCCAAAGACAGTTAAACACTGAAGCTTTCTTT
>NA|NA|TRBV18|TRBJ2-2
CASSPRDGETGELFF
TGTGCCAGCTCACCACGGGACGGGGAGACCGGGGAGCTGTTTTTT
>NA|NA|TRBV28|TRBJ1-5
CASSLYSRGALSNQPQHF
TGTGCCAGCAGTTTATACTCGCGTGGGGCCCTCAGCAATCAGCCCCAGCATTTT
>NA|NA|TRBV10-1|TRBJ2-1
CASSEARGTTQQFF
TGCGCCAGCAGTGAGGCCAGGGGAACGACCCAGCAGTTCTTC
>NA|NA|TRBV18|TRBJ2-7
CASSPTVYEQYF
TGTGCCAGCTCACCGACAGTATACGAGCAGTACTTC
>NA|TRBD1|TRBV5-1|TRBJ2-6
CASSLGPGQAGGANVLTF
TGCGCCAGCAGCTTGGGTCCGGGACAGGCCGGTGGGGCCAACGTCCTGACTTTC
>many|NA|TRBV6-1|TRBJ2-1
CASSGGHNEQFF
TGTGCCAGCAGTGGAGGCCACAATGAGCAGTTCTTC
>NA|TRBD2|TRBV28|TRBJ2-7
CASSLRTSGTSEQYF
TGTGCCAGCAGTCTCCGGACTAGCGGGACGTCCGAGCAGTACTTC
>once|TRBD2|TRBV28|TRBJ2-1
CASRNSGRGWFF
TGTGCCAGCAGGAATAGCGGGAGAGGGTGGTTCTTC
>NA|NA|TRBV7-8|TRBJ2-5
CASSFEGTQYF
TGTGCCAGCAGCTTCGAGGGGACCCAGTACTTC
>many|NA|TRBV19|TRBJ2-2
CASSMGTGFTGELFF
TGTGCCAGTAGTATGGGCACAGGGTTCACCGGGGAGCTGTTTTTT
>once|TRBD1|TRBV29-1|TRBJ2-4
CSVEEGQGGNIQYF
TGCAGCGTTGAAGAGGGACAGGGGGGAAACATTCAGTACTTC
>NA|TRBD2|TRBV10-2|TRBJ2-1
CASRGLAGSTSSYNEQFF
TGCGCCAGCAGAGGACTAGCGGGGTCAACGAGCTCCTACAATGAGCAGTTCTTC
>NA|NA|TRBV27|TRBJ2-3
CASSLSDSADTQYF
TGTGCCAGCAGTTTAAGCGACAGCGCAGATACGCAGTATTTT
>NA|NA|TRBV27|TRBJ2-5
CASSSTSLVETQYF
TGTGCCAGCTCGAGTACTAGCCTGGTGGAGACCCAGTACTTC
>NA|NA|TRBV6-6|TRBJ2-7
CASRKSSVPEQYF
TGTGCCAGCAGGAAATCTAGCGTCCCCGAGCAGTACTTC
>NA|TRBD2|TRBV6-1|TRBJ2-1
CASNTGLAGGDEQFF
TGTGCCAGCAACACCGGACTAGCGGGAGGTGATGAGCAGTTCTTC
>NA|TRBD1|TRBV6-1|TRBJ2-7
CASSEGQTGFPSYEQYF
TGTGCCAGCAGTGAGGGGCAGACAGGGTTTCCCTCCTACGAGCAGTACTTC
>NA|NA|TRBV18|TRBJ2-7
CASSPDLDYEQYF
TGTGCCAGCTCACCAGACTTGGACTACGAGCAGTACTTC
>NA|NA|TRBV5-1|TRBJ2-7
CASSRRDTDYEQYF
TGCGCCAGCAGCCGTCGGGACACTGACTACGAGCAGTACTTC
>NA|TRBD2|TRBV19|TRBJ2-1
CASSIRTSGGDEQFF
TGTGCCAGTAGTATTCGGACTAGCGGGGGAGATGAGCAGTTCTTC
>few|NA|TRBV4-1|TRBJ2-7
CASSQVQETEQYF
TGCGCCAGCAGCCAAGTACAGGAGACCGAGCAGTACTTC
>few|TRBD2|TRBV2|TRBJ2-3
CASNELVAGVQEQYF
TGTGCCAGCAACGAGCTGGTAGCGGGAGTCCAAGAGCAGTATTTT
>NA|TRBD1|TRBV19|TRBJ2-2
CASRSPGQGSSGELFF
TGTGCCAGTAGATCCCCGGGACAGGGTTCGTCCGGGGAGCTGTTTTTT
>NA|TRBD1|TRBV30|TRBJ1-4
CACHRGPNEKLFF
TGTGCCTGCCACAGGGGGCCTAATGAAAAACTGTTTTTT
>NA|TRBD2|TRBV18|TRBJ2-1
CASSPSGAGDNEQFF
TGTGCCAGCTCCCCGAGTGGGGCGGGAGATAATGAGCAGTTCTTC
>NA|NA|TRBV4-1|TRBJ2-7
CASSQNHPYEQYF
TGCGCCAGCAGCCAGAATCACCCCTACGAGCAGTACTTC
>NA|NA|TRBV11-2|TRBJ1-2
CASSLVDSGDGYTF
TGTGCCAGCAGCTTAGTCGATAGTGGAGATGGCTACACCTTC
>NA|TRBD1|TRBV7-9|TRBJ1-5
CASKEKGQGYQPQHF
TGTGCCAGCAAAGAAAAGGGACAGGGGTACCAGCCCCAGCATTTT
>NA|NA|TRBV19|TRBJ2-6
CASSIGGLSGANVLTF
TGTGCCAGTAGTATTGGGGGACTCTCTGGGGCCAACGTCCTGACTTTC
>NA|NA|TRBV27|TRBJ1-5
CASSHRDHQNSNQPQHF
TGTGCCAGCAGTCACCGGGACCACCAGAATAGCAATCAGCCCCAGCATTTT
>NA|NA|TRBV19|TRBJ2-3
CASSIESAIYTQYF
TGTGCCAGTAGTATAGAATCGGCGATATATACGCAGTATTTT
>NA|TRBD1|TRBV11-2|TRBJ1-1
CASNLQGDTEAFF
TGTGCCAGCAACTTGCAGGGGGACACTGAAGCTTTCTTT
>few|TRBD2|TRBV30|TRBJ2-2
CAWGGISGRYTGELFF
TGTGCCTGGGGGGGGATCAGCGGGAGGTACACCGGGGAGCTGTTTTTT
>many|NA|TRBV19|TRBJ1-1
CASSTGRANTEAFF
TGTGCCAGTAGTACGGGACGGGCGAACACTGAAGCTTTCTTT
>NA|NA|TRBV7-8|TRBJ1-1
CASSLSLGVRETEAFF
TGTGCCAGCAGCTTAAGTCTAGGAGTCAGGGAAACTGAAGCTTTCTTT
>once|TRBD1|TRBV6-5|TRBJ1-3
CASSYSGQGAGNTIYF
TGTGCCAGCAGTTACTCGGGGCAGGGGGCCGGAAACACCATATATTTT
>NA|NA|TRBV15|TRBJ1-3
CATSRDRAAGNTIYF
TGTGCCACCAGCAGAGATCGGGCAGCTGGAAACACCATATATTTT
>NA|TRBD1|TRBV5-1|TRBJ2-5
CASSLPTLQGMGETQYF
TGCGCCAGCAGCTTGCCTACACTACAGGGGATGGGCGAGACCCAGTACTTC